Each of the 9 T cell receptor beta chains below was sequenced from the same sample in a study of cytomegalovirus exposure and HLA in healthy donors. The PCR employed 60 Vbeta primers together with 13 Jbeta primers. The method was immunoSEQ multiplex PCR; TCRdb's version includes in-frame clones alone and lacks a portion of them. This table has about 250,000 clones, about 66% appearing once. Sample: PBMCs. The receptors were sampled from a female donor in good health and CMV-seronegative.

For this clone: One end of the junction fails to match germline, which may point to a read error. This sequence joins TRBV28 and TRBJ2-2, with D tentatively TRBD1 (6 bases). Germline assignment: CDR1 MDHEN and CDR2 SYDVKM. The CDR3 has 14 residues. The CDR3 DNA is TGTGCCAGCAGTCTATGGACAGCTCACGGGGAGCTGTTTTTT. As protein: CASSLWTAHGELFF. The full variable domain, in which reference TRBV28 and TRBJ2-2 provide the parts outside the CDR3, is DVKVTQSSRYLVKRTGEKVFLECVQDMDHENMFWYRQDPGLGLRLIYFSYDVKMKEKGDIPEGYSVSREKKERFSLILESASTNQTSMYLCASSLWTAHGELFFGEGSRLTVL.

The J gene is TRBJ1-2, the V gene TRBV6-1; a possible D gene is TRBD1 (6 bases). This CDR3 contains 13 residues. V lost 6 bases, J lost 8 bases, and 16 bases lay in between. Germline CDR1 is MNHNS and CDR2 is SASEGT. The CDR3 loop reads CASSSTGKGGYTF. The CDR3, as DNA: TGTGCCAGCAGCTCCACAGGGAAGGGAGGCTACACCTTC.

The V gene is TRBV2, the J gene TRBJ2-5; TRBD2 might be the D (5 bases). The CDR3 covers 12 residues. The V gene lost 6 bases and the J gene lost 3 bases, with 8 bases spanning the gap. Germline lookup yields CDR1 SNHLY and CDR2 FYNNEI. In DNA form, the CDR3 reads TGTGCCAGCAGCGGGGTCAAAGAGACCCAGTACTTC. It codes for CASSGVKETQYF.

For the CDR3, the DNA is TGTGCCAGCAGCCCCATATCCGTCCAGGGTGGAGTGTACGAGCAGTACTTC. This sequence encodes CASSPISVQGGVYEQYF. The chain carries TRBV7-9 and TRBJ2-7; a weak D match, TRBD1 (5 bases). The germline V gene has CDR1 SEHNR and CDR2 FQNEAQ (reference sequence). The length of the CDR3 is 17 residues. V was shortened by 5 bases and J by 4 bases, with 24 bases between the two germline ends.

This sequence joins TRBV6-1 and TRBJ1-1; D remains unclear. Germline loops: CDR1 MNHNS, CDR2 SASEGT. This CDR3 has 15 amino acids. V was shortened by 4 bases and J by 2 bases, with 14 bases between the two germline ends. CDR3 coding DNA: TGTGCCAGCAGTGCGAGGGATGGGCTCAACACTGAAGCTTTCTTT. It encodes CASSARDGLNTEAFF.

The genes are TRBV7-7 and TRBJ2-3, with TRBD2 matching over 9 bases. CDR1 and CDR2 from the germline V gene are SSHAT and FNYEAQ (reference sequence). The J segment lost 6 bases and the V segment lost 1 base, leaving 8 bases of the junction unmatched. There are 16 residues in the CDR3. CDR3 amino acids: CASSLGGSGSWDTQYF. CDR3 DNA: TGTGCCAGCAGCTTAGGAGGTAGCGGGAGTTGGGATACGCAGTATTTT.

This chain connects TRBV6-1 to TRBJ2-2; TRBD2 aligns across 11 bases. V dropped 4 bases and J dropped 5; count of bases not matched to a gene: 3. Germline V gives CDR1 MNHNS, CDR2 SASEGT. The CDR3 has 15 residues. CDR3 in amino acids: CASSVGLAATGELFF. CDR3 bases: TGTGCCAGCAGTGTGGGACTAGCGGCTACCGGGGAGCTGTTTTTT.

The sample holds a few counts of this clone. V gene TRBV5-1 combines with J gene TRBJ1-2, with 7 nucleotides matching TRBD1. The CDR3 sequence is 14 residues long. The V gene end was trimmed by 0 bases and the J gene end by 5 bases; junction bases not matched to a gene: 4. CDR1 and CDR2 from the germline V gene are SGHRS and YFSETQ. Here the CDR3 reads CASSLAEGAYGYTF. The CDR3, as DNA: TGCGCCAGCAGCTTGGCCGAGGGGGCGTATGGCTACACCTTC.

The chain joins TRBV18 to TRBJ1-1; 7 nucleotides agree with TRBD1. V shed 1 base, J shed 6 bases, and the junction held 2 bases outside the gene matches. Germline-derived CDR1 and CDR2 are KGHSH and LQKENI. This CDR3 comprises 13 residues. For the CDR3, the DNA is TGTGCCAGCTCACCACAGGGGGCTGCTGAAGCTTTCTTT. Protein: CASSPQGAAEAFF.